The 17 T cell receptor beta chains reported below all come from one sample, sequenced in a study of OX40 agonist ivuxolimab in advanced cancers. Repertoires were generated with immunoSEQ multiplex PCR, while TCRdb's copy carries only in-frame clones and drops some. The data show about 48,000 clones, less than 85% seen once. The source material was CD4+ or CD8+ T cells sorted from blood, sampled in a trial of the OX40 agonist ivuxolimab. The origin of the receptors is an adult with an advanced solid tumor such as melanoma, head and neck, liver or kidney cancer.

The V call is TRBV27, the J call TRBJ2-5, with D possibly being TRBD2 (6 bases). The CDR3 has 15 amino acids. From germline, CDR1 is MNHEY and CDR2 SMNVEV (reference sequence). V was cut by 2 bases and J by 7 bases, with 17 bases left in between. The DNA for the CDR3 is TGTGCCAGCAGTTTAACTCTAGGCGGGGTAGGGACCCAGTACTTC. It specifies CASSLTLGGVGTQYF.

The chain uses TRBV6-1 and TRBJ1-2; 10 bases fit TRBD1. V lost 6 bases to trimming and J lost 7 bases; unmatched junction nucleotides: 2. Germline V gene lookup returns CDR1 MNHNS and CDR2 SASEGT. The CDR3 has 12 residues. The CDR3 loop reads CASRRDRGGYTF. The CDR3 region has the DNA TGTGCCAGCAGGCGGGACAGGGGTGGCTACACCTTC.

This chain joins TRBV11-3 and TRBJ2-2, with unresolved D. The CDR3 is 13 residues long. Germline lookup yields CDR1 SGHNT and CDR2 YENEEA. The V and J ends lost 1 base and 5 bases respectively, with 5 bases between them. CDR3 loop: CASSLARTGELFF. The CDR3 DNA reads TGTGCCAGCAGCTTAGCAAGAACCGGGGAGCTGTTTTTT.

The chain is built from TRBV4-3 and TRBJ2-2, with TRBD2 matching over 7 bases. This CDR3 spans 19 amino acids. The V gene end was trimmed by 0 bases and the J gene end by 1 base; junction bases not matched to a gene: 11. Germline loops: CDR1 LGHNA, CDR2 YSLEER. CDR3 nucleotide sequence: TGCGCCAGCAGCCAAGATTTCGAAGGTCCTAGCGGGAACACCGGGGAGCTGTTTTTT. Amino acids: CASSQDFEGPSGNTGELFF.

The chain links TRBV5-4 to TRBJ2-3, with 8 bases fitting TRBD1. CDR1 is SGHNT and CDR2 is YYREEE in the germline V gene (reference sequence). The CDR3 totals 15 residues. Trimming removed 1 base from V and 8 bases from J; junction bases left unmatched: 9. The CDR3 is CASSLYGTGTFTQYF. CDR3 coding DNA: TGTGCCAGCAGCTTGTACGGGACAGGTACTTTTACGCAGTATTTT.

V gene TRBV6-6 combines with J gene TRBJ1-3; possible D gene TRBD1, 5 bases. The germline V and J ends were trimmed by 6 bases and 3 bases, with 15 bases remaining between them. Looked up from germline, CDR1 is MNHNY and CDR2 is SVGAGI (reference sequence). This CDR3 has 15 amino acids. The CDR3 loop is CASRSDSARGNTIYF. CDR3 bases: TGTGCCAGCAGGAGCGACAGCGCCCGTGGAAACACCATATATTTT.

This chain uses TRBV6-5 with TRBJ1-1; D unresolved. V lost 5 bases, J lost 3 bases, and 10 bases lay in between. The CDR3 extends over 13 amino acids. Germline V gives CDR1 MNHEY, CDR2 SVGAGI. The CDR3, as DNA: TGTGCCAGCAGTGCCCGTTGGGACACTGAAGCTTTCTTT. Translating gives CASSARWDTEAFF.

This clone was seen just once. The chain couples TRBV11-3 to TRBJ1-1; D gene unclear. CDR3 size: 13 residues. V lost 4 bases and J lost 1, with 7 bases in between. CDR1 is SGHNT, CDR2 YENEEA, per germline. CDR3 bases: TGTGCCAGCAGCTCTCTTCAGAACACTGAAGCTTTCTTT. The encoded protein is CASSSLQNTEAFF.

The chain links TRBV29-1 to TRBJ2-5, with a tentative D call TRBD2 (6 bases). The ends were cut back, 1 base at V and 3 bases at J, with 9 bases in the middle. From germline, CDR1 is SQVTM and CDR2 ANQGSEA. The CDR3 has 13 amino acids. The CDR3 DNA is TGCAGCGTTGAAGTGAGGAGGGAAGAGACCCAGTACTTC. It codes for CSVEVRREETQYF.

Written as DNA, the CDR3 is TGTGCCAGCAGCCCCACGGGGGTGATACAAGAGACCCAGTACTTC. It encodes CASSPTGVIQETQYF. The chain is built from TRBV11-1 and TRBJ2-5; TRBD2 might be the D (6 bases). Between the trimmed V and J ends, which lost 5 bases and 2 bases, there was a span of 15 bases. CDR1 is SGHAT and CDR2 is FQDESV in the germline V gene (reference sequence). The CDR3 runs to 15 residues.

The chain has TRBV7-2 and TRBJ1-4; TRBD1 might be the D (6 bases). From germline, CDR1 is SGHTA and CDR2 FQGNSA. The CDR3 runs 14 residues. Trimming shortened V by 5 bases and J by 7 bases, and 14 bases separated the two germline ends. CDR3 bases: TGTGCCAGCAGCCCTCGTGGAGGGGGTGAAAAACTGTTTTTT. Amino acids: CASSPRGGGEKLFF. Filled out from reference TRBV7-2 and TRBJ1-4, the complete variable domain reads GAGVSQSPSNKVTEKGKDVELRCDPISGHTALYWYRQSLGQGLEFLIYFQGNSAPDKSGLPSDRFSAERTGGSVSTLTIQRTQQEDSAVYLCASSPRGGGEKLFFGSGTQLSVL.

V is TRBV14 and J is TRBJ1-3; TRBD1 matches at 8 bases. This CDR3 contains 16 residues. Germline V CDR1 and CDR2: SGHDN, FVKESK. The V segment lost 4 bases and the J segment 2 bases; nucleotides outside the gene matches: 7. The CDR3 nucleotides are TGTGCCAGCAGCCCTCGTAGGACAGGGACTGGAAACACCATATATTTT. This sequence encodes CASSPRRTGTGNTIYF.

V usage is TRBV27 and J usage is TRBJ2-7, with a weak D call TRBD1 (6 bases). This CDR3 region has 15 residues. Germline V gives CDR1 MNHEY, CDR2 SMNVEV (reference sequence). Trimming stripped 2 bases from V and 2 bases from J, with 13 bases between. In DNA form, the CDR3 reads TGTGCCAGCAGTTTAGTTACCCAGGGGCCCTACGAGCAGTACTTC. Translating gives CASSLVTQGPYEQYF.

This rearrangement joins TRBV7-9 to TRBJ2-3; no clear D. This CDR3 is built from 11 residues. Deletions cut 7 bases from V and 6 bases from J, with 8 bases between. CDR1 and CDR2 (germline): SEHNR, FQNEAQ (reference sequence). The CDR3, as DNA: TGTGCCAGCACCGTCATGGATACGCAGTATTTT. It specifies CASTVMDTQYF.

The chain recombines TRBV7-2 with TRBJ2-7; no reliable D call. The germline gives CDR1 SGHTA, CDR2 FQGNSA. The V gene lost 1 base and the J gene lost 2 bases, with 6 bases spanning the gap. CDR3 length: 13 residues. The CDR3 DNA is TGTGCCAGCAGCTTAGAAACCGCCTACGAGCAGTACTTC. Translated, it gives CASSLETAYEQYF.

This clone was counted only a few times. The chain recombines TRBV7-2 with TRBJ2-1; 9 nucleotides align to TRBD1. Germline CDR1 and CDR2: SGHTA and FQGNSA. The V and J ends lost 2 bases and 3 bases, in that order; junction bases with no gene match: 5. This CDR3 has 16 amino acids. As DNA, the CDR3 is TGTGCCAGCAGCTTACACAGGGGGCTTTACTACAATGAGCAGTTCTTC. Its protein product is CASSLHRGLYYNEQFF.

The chain recombines TRBV5-1 with TRBJ2-1; D is tentatively TRBD1 or TRBD2 (5 bases each). Germline V lookup: CDR1 SGHRS, CDR2 YFSETQ. The CDR3 has 15 amino acids. Trimming stripped 3 bases from V and 6 bases from J, with 16 bases between. In DNA, the CDR3 is TGCGCCAGCAGCTCCCCGGGACGAGGTGGCAATGAGCAGTTCTTC. Translating gives CASSSPGRGGNEQFF.